The 18 T cell receptor beta chains given below trace back to one sample, sequenced in a study of kidney transplant recipient with SARS-CoV-2 infection. TCRdb itself ran the reads through MiXCR, one entry per CDR3 protein. The repertoire has fewer than 250,000 distinct CDR3 sequences, 25% to 35% of them found once; the top ten carry under 9.5%. The material sequenced was a blood sample, taken at baseline and on roughly day 110 from a kidney transplant recipient. Receptor source: a male patient aged 30 to 40 who had COVID-19 and was a kidney transplant recipient. The graft donor may account for some of the T cells.

This clonotype was found many times. This chain links TRBV3-1 with TRBJ1-5, with D perhaps matching TRBD1 (6 bases). Looked up from germline, CDR1 is LGHDT and CDR2 is YNNKEL (reference sequence). CDR3 length equals 14 residues. The V gene lost 1 base and the J gene lost 6 bases, with 10 bases spanning the gap. Here the CDR3 reads CASSQAQGRQPQHF. The DNA of the CDR3 is TGTGCCAGCAGCCAAGCACAGGGCCGTCAGCCCCAGCATTTT.

Many counts were recorded for this clonotype. V and J are TRBV7-6 and TRBJ1-2, with D unresolved. Trimming stripped 5 bases from V and 4 bases from J, with 23 bases between. CDR3 size: 17 residues. In germline, CDR1 is SGHVS, CDR2 FNYEAQ. The chain's CDR3 is CASSPTTESRKTYGYTF. The CDR3 nucleotides are TGTGCCAGCAGCCCCACGACTGAATCTCGAAAGACCTATGGCTACACCTTC.

This rearrangement joins TRBV9 to TRBJ2-3, with 16 bases fitting TRBD2. This CDR3 comprises 20 residues. Losses at the gene ends were 3 bases for V and 2 bases for J; bases not matched to a gene: 12. Looked up from germline, CDR1 is SGDLS and CDR2 is YYNGEE. The DNA of the CDR3 is TGTGCCAGCAGCGCCCTGGGGACTAGCGGGAGGGCCGACGACACAGATACGCAGTATTTT. Translating it yields CASSALGTSGRADDTDTQYF.

A remark on this clonotype: A much larger clone differs from this one at a single base, so this may be a read error. V gene TRBV19 combines with J gene TRBJ1-2; D ambiguous. CDR1 and CDR2 from the germline V gene are LNHDA and SQIVND (reference sequence). V was clipped by 8 bases and J by 4 bases, with 26 bases between them. The CDR3 consists of 17 residues. The DNA of the CDR3 is TGTGCCAGTGGTACAGAACAGACAAATCGAAAGACCTATGGCTACACCTTC. Translation gives CASGTEQTNRKTYGYTF.

The chain joins TRBV4-2 to TRBJ1-3, with unresolved D. Trimming removed 8 bases from V and 0 bases from J, with 11 bases in between. The CDR3 totals 14 residues. Germline values: CDR1 LGHNA, CDR2 YNFKEQ. CDR3 DNA: TGTGCCAGCGACCTAACGTACTCTGGAAACACCATATATTTT. This encodes CASDLTYSGNTIYF.

This clonotype was recorded many times. This chain connects TRBV7-7 to TRBJ1-2; D remains unclear. The length of the CDR3 is 17 residues. Deletions cut 5 bases from V and 4 bases from J, with 23 bases between. Germline lookup yields CDR1 SSHAT and CDR2 FNYEAQ (reference sequence). This CDR3 reads CASSLVAKCRKTYGYTF. The CDR3 DNA reads TGTGCCAGCAGCCTTGTTGCTAAGTGCCGAAAGACCTATGGCTACACCTTC.

The chain has TRBV29-1 and TRBJ2-7; D is uncertain. The length of the CDR3 is 9 residues. From germline, CDR1 is SQVTM and CDR2 ANQGSEA. The CDR3 loop reads CGARWEQYF. DNA of the CDR3: TGCGGCGCTCGGTGGGAGCAGTACTTC.

This clonotype was counted many times. This chain links TRBV21-1 with TRBJ2-3; the D call TRBD1 from the table was never checked on the DNA. TRBV21-1 is tagged as a pseudogene. The CDR3 has 17 residues. The chain's CDR3 is CASRAGVATVMQDTQYF. The DNA for the CDR3 is TGTGCCAGCAGGGCGGGTGTAGCTACAGTCATGCAAGATACGCAGTATTTT.

This clonotype was found many times. This chain uses TRBV4-1 with TRBJ2-5; D uncertain. Germline CDR1 MGHRA, CDR2 YSYEKL. V lost 1 base to trimming and J lost 5 bases, with 8 bases between them. The CDR3 extends over 13 amino acids. The CDR3 region is CASSQVGRETQYF. The CDR3 DNA follows: TGCGCCAGCAGCCAAGTCGGACGGGAGACCCAGTACTTC.

The chain combines TRBV3-2 with TRBJ2-1; the table's D call, TRBD1, has no DNA check behind it. TRBV3-2 is a recognized pseudogene. This CDR3 is 15 amino acids long. The chain's CDR3 is CANSPSPHPANEQFF. The CDR3, as DNA: TGTGCCAACAGCCCCTCGCCACACCCGGCCAATGAGCAGTTCTTC.

This clonotype was found many times. The V and J genes are TRBV7-2 and TRBJ2-4, with D possibly TRBD2 on 5 matching bases. The CDR3 sequence is 13 residues long. Trimming removed 6 bases at V and 8 bases at J, with 14 bases between. Germline assignment: CDR1 SGHTA and CDR2 FQGNSA. The DNA of the CDR3 is TGTGCCAGCAGTCTAGCCGGTACATACATTCAGTACTTC. Its translation: CASSLAGTYIQYF.

The CDR3 sequence is CSAPRGGDPYNEQFF. The CDR3 coding sequence is TGCAGTGCCCCTCGGGGTGGAGATCCCTACAATGAGCAGTTCTTC. The rearrangement links TRBV20-1 to TRBJ2-1; a possible D gene is TRBD2 (5 bases). V was trimmed by 6 bases and J by 2 bases, leaving 17 bases between them. The CDR3 loop spans 15 amino acids. Germline V CDR1 and CDR2: DFQATT, SNEGSKA (reference sequence).

Turning to this clonotype: A much larger clone is a single base away; this may be a read error. The V gene is TRBV5-4, the J gene TRBJ1-6; 10 nucleotides agree with TRBD1. The CDR3 length is 15 residues. Germline V gene data show CDR1 as SGHNT and CDR2 as YYREEE (reference sequence). This chain's CDR3 is CASSLDWTGGSPFHF. The CDR3 nucleotides read TGTGCCAGCAGCTTAGATTGGACAGGGGGTTCACCCTTCCACTTT.

This rearrangement joins TRBV3-1 to TRBJ1-1; unclear D gene. The germline V gene encodes CDR1 LGHDT and CDR2 YNNKEL (reference sequence). This CDR3 is 17 amino acids long. V was pared by 5 bases and J by 4 bases, with 23 bases between. CDR3 region: CASSKIDPISIRTEAFF. The CDR3 bases are TGTGCCAGCAGCAAGATAGATCCCATTTCAATTCGCACTGAAGCTTTCTTT.

This clonotype was counted ten times or more. The rearrangement links TRBV6-5 to TRBJ1-2; a weak D match, TRBD1 (6 bases). The V end was cut by 5 bases, the J end by 4 bases, with 23 bases between. This CDR3 comprises 17 residues. CDR1 and CDR2 (germline): MNHEY, SVGAGI. CDR3 amino acids: CASSGGHSMRKTYGYTF. DNA of the CDR3: TGTGCCAGCAGTGGGGGCCACTCTATGCGAAAGACCTATGGCTACACCTTC.

V and J are TRBV2 and TRBJ2-5, with D perhaps matching TRBD1 or TRBD2 (6 bases each). Germline V gene sequence: CDR1 SNHLY, CDR2 FYNNEI. CDR3 length equals 13 residues. Trimming stripped 7 bases from V and 4 bases from J, with 13 bases between. Here the CDR3 reads CASKTGRRETQYF. The CDR3 nucleotides read TGTGCCAGCAAAACAGGGAGGCGAGAGACCCAGTACTTC.

In regard to this clonotype: Since a much larger clone is just one base distant, this may be a read error. The J gene is TRBJ2-2, the V gene TRBV13; 9 positions agree with TRBD2. This CDR3 region has 18 residues. Germline CDR1 and CDR2: PRHDT and FYEKMQ (reference sequence). CDR3: CASRVQSLAGPNTGGLFF. Written as DNA, the CDR3 is TGTGCCAGCAGGGTACAGAGCCTAGCGGGGCCGAACACCGGGGGGCTGTTTTTT. Complete variable domain (other parts from reference TRBV13 and TRBJ2-2): AAGVIQSPRHLIKEKRETATLKCYPIPRHDTVYWYQQGPGQDPQFLISFYEKMQSDKGSIPDRFSAQQFSDYHSELNMSSLELGDSALYFCASRVQSLAGPNTGGLFFGEGSRLTVL.

A word on this clonotype: A much larger clonotype is one base distant, so this may be a read error. V gene TRBV12-3 or TRBV12-4 combines with J gene TRBJ2-7; TRBD2 aligns across 8 bases. V lost 5 bases and J lost 3; bases outside the gene matches: 9. The CDR3 is 15 amino acids. DNA for the CDR3: TGTGCCAGCAGTCCGCATAGCGGGGCCGACTACGAGCAGTACTTC. As protein: CASSPHSGADYEQYF.